Listed below are T cell receptor beta chains from one sample, sequenced in a study of blood T cell repertoires in COVID-19. Data came from immunoSEQ multiplex PCR; TCRdb stores just in-frame clones and leaves some out. The table includes roughly 140,000 clones, approximately 73% detected once. Sequenced input: peripheral blood. Every receptor here comes from an elderly woman with acute or convalescent COVID-19. CDR3s include the opening cysteine and the closing phenylalanine or tryptophan. Each record gives: clone size, V gene, D gene, J gene, CDR3 DNA, CDR3 protein. The D gene is left open where the match is weak. Not every row has a clone size; where given, it reads once, few, many or a size class.

-	TRBV7-8	TRBD1	TRBJ1-1	TGTGCCAGCAGCTTAGCCTCGGGACAGGGGGTCACTGAAGCTTTCTTT	CASSLASGQGVTEAFF
-	TRBV11-2	TRBD1	TRBJ1-1	TGTGCCAGCAGCTCTCAGGGGGGAGGCACTGAAGCTTTCTTT	CASSSQGGGTEAFF
few	TRBV7-9	TRBD1	TRBJ2-2	TGTGCCAGCAGCCCCGGGACAGGGGGGACCGGGGAGCTGTTTTTT	CASSPGTGGTGELFF
few	TRBV27	-	TRBJ2-3	TGTGCCAGCAGTTTAACCGCAACTAGCACAGATACGCAGTATTTT	CASSLTATSTDTQYF
-	TRBV25-1	-	TRBJ1-4	TGTGCCAGCAGTGCCCTCCGGGCAACTAATGAAAAACTGTTTTTT	CASSALRATNEKLFF
-	TRBV3-1/TRBV3-2	-	TRBJ2-3	TGTGCCAGCAGCCAGGGGGACATCACAGATACGCAGTATTTT	CASSQGDITDTQYF
-	TRBV5-1	TRBD2	TRBJ2-1	TGCGCCAGCAGCTTAGGTAGCGGGAGCATGAACAATGAGCAGTTCTTC	CASSLGSGSMNNEQFF
-	TRBV9	-	TRBJ2-4	TGTGCCAGCAGCGAGTCGGGGGGCGGGAGTCTAAACATTCAGTACTTC	CASSESGGGSLNIQYF
-	TRBV7-9	-	TRBJ1-1	TGTGCCAGCAACCTAATAGCCGAAGCTTTCTTT	CASNLIAEAFF
-	TRBV2	TRBD1	TRBJ2-2	TGTGCCAGCAGCTTACAGGGGGCAGGGAACACCGGGGAGCTGTTTTTT	CASSLQGAGNTGELFF
-	TRBV20-1	-	TRBJ1-3	TGCAGTGCTAGTCGGGATTCCTCTGGAAACACCATATATTTT	CSASRDSSGNTIYF
few	TRBV7-3	TRBD2	TRBJ2-1	TGTGCCAGCAGCCTCCAAGGGACTAGCGGGAGGCTCAATGAGCAGTTCTTC	CASSLQGTSGRLNEQFF
-	TRBV6-5	TRBD1	TRBJ2-5	TGTGCCAGCAAGCGACAGGGGAACCAAGAGACCCAGTACTTC	CASKRQGNQETQYF
-	TRBV7-3	-	TRBJ1-6	TGTGCCAGCAGCTTATTAGGAGCCCATTCACCCCTCCACTTT	CASSLLGAHSPLHF
-	TRBV6-6	TRBD1	TRBJ1-1	TGTGCCAGCACTGCAAACAGGGGGGGCACTGAAGCTTTCTTT	CASTANRGGTEAFF
few	TRBV18	-	TRBJ1-2	TGTGCCAGCTCACCACCTCAAGGGGACTATGGCTACACCTTC	CASSPPQGDYGYTF
-	TRBV7-2	-	TRBJ2-3	TGTGCCAGCAGCTTAGCCGCTAGCACATATACGCAGTATTTT	CASSLAASTYTQYF
-	TRBV19	-	TRBJ2-5	TGTGCCAGTAGCGGCAGGGTCTTGGAGACCCAGTACTTC	CASSGRVLETQYF
-	TRBV19	TRBD1	TRBJ1-4	TGTGCCAGTAGGCCGGGACAGAGTTATGAAAAACTGTTTTTT	CASRPGQSYEKLFF